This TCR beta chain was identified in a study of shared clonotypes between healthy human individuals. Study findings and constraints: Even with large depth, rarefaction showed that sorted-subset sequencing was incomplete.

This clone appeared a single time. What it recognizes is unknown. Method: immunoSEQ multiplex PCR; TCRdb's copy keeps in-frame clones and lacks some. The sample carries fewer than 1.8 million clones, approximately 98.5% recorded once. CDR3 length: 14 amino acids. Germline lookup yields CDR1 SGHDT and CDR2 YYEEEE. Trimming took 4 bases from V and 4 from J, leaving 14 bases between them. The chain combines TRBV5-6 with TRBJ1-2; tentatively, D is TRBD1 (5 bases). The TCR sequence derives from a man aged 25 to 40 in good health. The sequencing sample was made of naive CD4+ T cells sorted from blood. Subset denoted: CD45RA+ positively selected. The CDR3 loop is CASSTTGVGYGYTF. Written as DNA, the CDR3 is TGTGCCAGCAGCACCACGGGGGTTGGCTATGGCTACACCTTC. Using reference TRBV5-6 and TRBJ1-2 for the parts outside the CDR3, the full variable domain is DAGVTQSPTHLIKTRGQQVTLRCSPKSGHDTVSWYQQALGQGPQFIFQYYEEEERQRGNFPDRFSGHQFPNYSSELNVNALLLGDSALYLCASSTTGVGYGYTFGSGTRLTVV.